The clone carrying this T cell receptor (beta chain) appeared many times. What it binds is not known. This sample is drawn from a study of T-cell reconstitution after alpha-beta-depleted transplantation in children. Findings and limits, study-wide: Among T cells one year after transplant, newly produced cells accounted for most counts and diversity. There were reportedly several hundred expanded graft clones from which alpha-beta T cells came about two months after transplant.

During its preparation, the TCRbeta library received unique molecular identifiers. One entry per CDR3 protein results from TCRdb running MiXCR on the PCR reads. The sample yields about 580,000 distinct CDR3 sequences, 23% seen once. The CDR3 totals 15 residues. V dropped 5 bases and J dropped 8; count of bases not matched to a gene: 7. V gene TRBV12-3 or TRBV12-4 combines with J gene TRBJ2-1, with 12 nucleotides matching TRBD1. This sample comprised PBMCs, mostly from graft donor cells, obtained 360 days after TCRalphabeta/CD19-depleted stem cell transplant. This TCR was recovered from a boy in the first two years of life who had a stem cell transplant for acute myeloid leukemia, so the T cells may come from the graft donor. The CDR3 bases are TGTGCCAGCAGTCCCAGGGGACAGGGGGCCTATGAGCAGTTCTTC. This translates into CASSPRGQGAYEQFF.